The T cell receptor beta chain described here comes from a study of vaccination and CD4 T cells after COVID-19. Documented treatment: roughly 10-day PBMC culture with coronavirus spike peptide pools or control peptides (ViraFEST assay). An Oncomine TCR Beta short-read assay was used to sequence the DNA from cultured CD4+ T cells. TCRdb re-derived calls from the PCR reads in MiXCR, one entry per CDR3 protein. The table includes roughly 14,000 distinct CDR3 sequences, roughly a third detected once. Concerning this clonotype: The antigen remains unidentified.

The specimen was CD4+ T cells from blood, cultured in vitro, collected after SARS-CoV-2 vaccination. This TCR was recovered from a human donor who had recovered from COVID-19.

The CDR3 bases are TGTGCCAGCAGCTTCGTGGGGCCCGGAGATACGCAGTATTTT. Translation gives CASSFVGPGDTQYF. The rearrangement uses TRBV7-6 and TRBJ2-3; D possibly corresponds to TRBD1 (5 bases). With 3 bases removed from V and 5 bases from J, the gap between germline ends came to 12 bases. The length of the CDR3 is 14 residues. Germline assignment: CDR1 SGHVS and CDR2 FNYEAQ.